This record looks at one TCR beta chain sequence and its context. The data were obtained in a study of T cell responses to AZD1222 COVID-19 vaccine. Produced via immunoSEQ multiplex PCR; TCRdb's table is partial and in-frame only. Of approximately 64,000 clones listed, 80% to 85% were seen once; the top ten hold about 7%. The TCR originated in an adult in good health. Sample: peripheral blood, taken on day 0 of AZD1222 vaccination.

The CDR3 spells CASSRAQGGGNTIYF. The CDR3 DNA follows: TGTGCCAGCAGCCGGGCCCAAGGTGGAGGAAACACCATATATTTT. J is TRBJ1-3 and V is TRBV7-2; D is uncertain. The V gene's germline CDR1 is SGHTA and CDR2 FQGNSA. Deletions cut 5 bases from V and 4 bases from J, with 15 bases between. This CDR3 comprises 15 residues. The entire variable domain, with the rest obtained from reference TRBV7-2 and TRBJ1-3, is as follows: GAGVSQSPSNKVTEKGKDVELRCDPISGHTALYWYRQSLGQGLEFLIYFQGNSAPDKSGLPSDRFSAERTGGSVSTLTIQRTQQEDSAVYLCASSRAQGGGNTIYFGEGSWLTVV.